These T cell receptor beta chains were read from a single sample in a study of blood T cell repertoires in COVID-19. Method: immunoSEQ multiplex PCR; TCRdb's copy keeps in-frame clones and lacks some. The sample has some 380,000 clones, about 87% seen once. Material: PBMCs or T cells enriched from blood (not recorded which). The source of these receptors is a man under 40 who had recovered from COVID-19. Each CDR3 is given with its conserved first and last residue. A D gene is named only where the DNA matches it firmly. Clone size appears in some rows only: once, few, many, or a class for an expanded clone.

D	V	J	length	size	CDR3	DNA
TRBD2	TRBV6-5	TRBJ2-5	15	.	CASSPLAGGLETQYF	TGTGCCAGCAGTCCCCTAGCGGGGGGGCTCGAGACCCAGTACTTC
TRBD2	TRBV7-2	TRBJ2-5	16	.	CASSKTSGGATETQYF	TGTGCCAGCAGCAAGACTAGCGGGGGGGCCACAGAGACCCAGTACTTC
.	TRBV10-2	TRBJ1-5	13	once	CASCRGSNQPQHF	TGCGCCAGCTGCCGGGGTAGCAATCAGCCCCAGCATTTT
.	TRBV5-1	TRBJ1-1	14	.	CASSLAPGNTEAFF	TGCGCCAGCAGCTTGGCTCCAGGGAACACTGAAGCTTTCTTT
TRBD1	TRBV10-2	TRBJ1-5	14	.	CATRRDRDIQPQHF	TGCGCCACCCGCCGGGACAGGGATATCCAGCCCCAGCATTTT
.	TRBV6-1	TRBJ1-1	13	.	CASSEVNAAEAFF	TGTGCCAGCAGTGAAGTGAATGCGGCTGAAGCTTTCTTT
.	TRBV30	TRBJ1-1	15	once	CAWSVLGGQPTEAFF	TGTGCCTGGAGTGTACTAGGCGGGCAGCCCACTGAAGCTTTCTTT
.	TRBV27	TRBJ2-7	13	.	CASSYADGYEQYF	TGTGCCAGCAGTTATGCCGACGGGTACGAGCAGTACTTC
.	TRBV11-2	TRBJ1-1	14	once	CASSPQGGNTEAFF	TGTGCCAGCAGTCCCCAGGGAGGGAACACTGAAGCTTTCTTT
TRBD2	TRBV6-4	TRBJ2-3	15	.	CATRKLAGGTDTQYF	TGTGCCACCCGGAAACTAGCGGGGGGGACAGATACGCAGTATTTT
TRBD1	TRBV6-5	TRBJ1-1	15	once	CASSVTGTANTEAFF	TGTGCCAGCAGCGTTACCGGGACAGCGAACACTGAAGCTTTCTTT
TRBD1	TRBV5-1	TRBJ1-4	14	.	CASSLTGNNEKLFF	TGCGCCAGCAGCCTGACAGGGAATAATGAAAAACTGTTTTTT
.	TRBV25-1	TRBJ1-1	12	.	CASSGVNTEAFF	TGTGCCAGCAGTGGCGTGAACACTGAAGCTTTCTTT
.	TRBV7-3	TRBJ2-4	14	.	CASSQNSAGDIQYF	TGTGCCAGCAGTCAAAACTCCGCCGGGGACATTCAGTACTTC
.	TRBV10-3	TRBJ1-2	13	.	CAISESGSYGYTF	TGTGCCATCAGTGAATCCGGGAGCTATGGCTACACCTTC